The entry below describes one TCR beta chain. Its antigen is still unknown. The data are from a study of T cell responses to AZD1222 COVID-19 vaccine. For the study at large: Second-dose recipients at about 4 or about 12 weeks were treated as one pooled group. Notes on the study in general: It should be noted that donors were predominantly white British and more often female, and clonal diversity was possibly underestimated.

Trimming stripped 0 bases from V and 0 bases from J, with 8 bases between. Germline values: CDR1 SGHAT, CDR2 FQNNGV. The CDR3 extends over 15 amino acids. Profiled with immunoSEQ multiplex PCR; TCRdb holds only in-frame clones, not every one. This table has 95,000 to 110,000 clones, 93% appearing once. The specimen was peripheral blood, collected on day 0 of AZD1222 vaccination. This chain connects TRBV11-2 to TRBJ1-1; D is ambiguous. This sequence was found in an adult in good health. CDR3 sequence: CASSLDVSLNTEAFF. The CDR3 DNA sequence: TGTGCCAGCAGCTTAGATGTCTCCCTGAACACTGAAGCTTTCTTT.